This T cell receptor beta chain was identified during a study of T cells after yellow fever vaccination (dated by TCRdb to 2018 to 2020). Regarding the research as a whole: Libraries from fractions with low cell numbers were prepared with the SMART-Seq v4 Ultra Low Input RNA kit. To track T-cell clones before and after primary and booster YFV17D yellow fever vaccination, bulk TCR alpha and beta repertoires were sequenced longitudinally. Two healthy male donors, one aged 18 to 29 and one aged 30 to 39 years, were included in the cohort. Blood was drawn at multiple timepoints before and after primary and secondary immunization, with bulk PBMC replicates and cell subsets isolated. Study-wide findings and limitations: A small share of clonotypes occurred in both CD4 and CD8 compartments, likely arising from convergent recombination. After the booster, most clones that had expanded after primary vaccination were detected again (around 97% of CD4 and roughly 86% of CD8), suggesting broad maintenance of memory. Only a couple of donors were included in the study, so the extent to which the findings can be generalized is limited. Compared with the primary T-cell response, the secondary T-cell response was weaker but faster, peaking on day 5 rather than day 15. Because abundant contaminating clonotypes from the bulk population could be contained in FACS-sorted repertoires, computational filtering was required.

What the treatment or condition label conveys for this sample: live attenuated yellow fever vaccine strain. A standard Ficoll-Paque protocol was used to isolate PBMCs from peripheral blood. CD4 and CD8 T-cell fractions were isolated with Dynabeads CD4 and CD8 positive selection kits. RNA was extracted with TriZol from bulk PBMCs, CD4 and CD8 fractions, and dextramer-positive and dextramer-negative fractions. The table lists this clonotype with a few counts. Its antigen is still unknown. Per-base quality was not reported, and no clone a single base away is much larger than it. Including cysteine and phenylalanine, the CDR3 has 12 amino acids. Only CDR3 DNA remains: 36 bases, in frame from the first base. Trimming takes 4 bases from V and 6 bases from J, and the germline ends sit 9 bases apart. CDR1 and CDR2 are drawn from the germline V gene (reference sequence): GTSNPN, SVGIG. TCR cDNA was made using 5'RACE template switching, a step that added a universal primer site and unique molecular identifiers. cDNA synthesis was primed from both the TCR alpha and TCR beta constant segments. Library amplification involved two PCR steps, and the second step added sample barcodes and sequencing adapters. Sequencing of libraries was done on Illumina HiSeq 2500 (2x100 bp) or NovaSeq (2x150 bp). Processing in the source paper ran as follows. MIGEC handled demultiplexing of reads and collapsing into UMI consensus sequences, while MiXCR performed V(D)J alignment. Vaccine-responding clonotypes were defined with edgeR using replicate PBMC samples, requiring FDR below 0.01 and a log2 fold change above 5 up to day 15. CD4 or CD8 identity was assigned to each bulk clonotype according to whether the clonotype was present at higher abundance in the sequenced CD4 repertoire or the sequenced CD8 repertoire. TCRdb handled the public reads itself, with Q25 trimming in fastp and clone calling in MiXCR, and kept productive beta chains. Identical CDR3 proteins give one entry, which carries the most common genes and DNA. The V and J calls shown here were made by TCRdb, not taken from the authors' results. Within this sample are 55,000 to 70,000 distinct CDR3 sequences, with over 6% of them counted one time only. The top ten hold approximately 35% of the sample.

The chain couples TRBV30 to TRBJ1-4; there is no confident call for the D gene. The origin of this receptor is a man younger than 35 who received the YFV17D yellow fever vaccine. The material sequenced was CD8+ T cells sorted from PBMCs, taken roughly 46 days after the first yellow fever vaccination. The CDR3 reads CAWKLAHEKLFF. The sequenced DNA: TGTGCCTGGAAACTCGCCCATGAAAAACTGTTTTTT.